This TCR beta chain was found in a study of identical twins. Study findings and constraints: Findings came from cross-sectional statistics, without long-term follow-up of donors.

A universal primer site came from template switching; cDNA carried unique molecular identifiers. MiXCR, run by TCRdb on the 5' RACE reads, gives a single entry per CDR3 protein. The sample records about 530,000 distinct CDR3 sequences, 15% being singletons. Only one count was recorded for this clonotype. Its antigen is unknown. Germline CDR1 reads SGDLS; CDR2 reads YYNGEE. Trimming took 0 bases from V and 0 from J; bases not matched to a gene: 8. The CDR3 length is 20 residues. These data were also filed under a second study, of yellow fever vaccine responses in identical twins.

The specimen was CD4+ T cells sorted from blood. This clonotype was sampled from a woman under 30 in good health. The genes are TRBV9 and TRBJ2-3, with 15 bases that match TRBD2. The chain's CDR3 is CASSVGLGLAGGPSTDTQYF. The DNA of the CDR3 is TGTGCCAGCAGCGTAGGGTTGGGACTAGCGGGGGGACCGAGCACAGATACGCAGTATTTT.